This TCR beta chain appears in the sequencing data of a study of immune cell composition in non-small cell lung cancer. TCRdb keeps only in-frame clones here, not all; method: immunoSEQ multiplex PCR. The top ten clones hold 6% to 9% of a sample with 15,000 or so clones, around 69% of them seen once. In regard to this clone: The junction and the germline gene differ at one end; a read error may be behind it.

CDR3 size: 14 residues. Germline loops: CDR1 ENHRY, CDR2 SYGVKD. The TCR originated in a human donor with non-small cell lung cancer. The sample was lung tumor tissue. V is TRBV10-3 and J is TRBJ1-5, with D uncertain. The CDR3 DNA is TGTGCCAGCAGTTTAGCGCTAGCGAATCAGCCCCAGCATTTT. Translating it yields CASSLALANQPQHF.